These 7 T cell receptor beta chains came from one sample sequenced in a study of blood T cells in healthy people across ages. Alongside a J-beta primer mix, a sample-barcoded 5' primer served in a second PCR lasting 7 to 11 cycles. MiXCR, applied by TCRdb to the 5' RACE reads, yields one record per CDR3 protein. The sample has around 500,000 distinct CDR3 sequences, about 27% seen once. The sample also formed part of further work on T cells of mothers and their children.

The material sequenced was blood. These receptors originate from a boy between 2 and 10 years old in good health.

The CDR3 DNA reads as TGCAGTGCTGGTAGCGGGGGCTCCTACAATGAGCAGTTCTTC. This translates into CSAGSGGSYNEQFF. The chain links TRBV20-1 to TRBJ2-1, with 9 bases matching TRBD2. Trimming removed 5 bases from V and 0 bases from J; junction bases left unmatched: 2. Germline-derived CDR1 and CDR2 are DFQATT and SNEGSKA (reference sequence). This CDR3 comprises 14 residues.

This chain joins TRBV10-3 and TRBJ1-1, with TRBD1 matching 7 bases. V gave up 6 bases and J gave up 11 bases; unmatched junction bases: 9. This CDR3 is built from 12 residues. Germline lookup yields CDR1 ENHRY and CDR2 SYGVKD. For the CDR3, the DNA is TGTGCCATCAGGGGAGACAGGGCAGGTGCTTTCTTT. It translates to CAIRGDRAGAFF.

Note on this clonotype: Just one base apart from a much larger clone, this may be a read error. The rearrangement uses TRBV7-9 and TRBJ1-1, with D possibly TRBD1 on 5 matching bases. The V end was cut by 2 bases, the J end by 5 bases, with 12 bases between. The CDR3 consists of 14 residues. CDR1 is SEHNR, CDR2 FQNEAQ, per germline (reference sequence). The chain's CDR3 is CASSLRGRETEAFF. CDR3 coding DNA: TGTGCCAGCAGCTTAAGGGGCAGGGAAACTGAAGCTTTCTTT.

This clonotype was observed at least ten times. The chain employs TRBV9 and TRBJ2-2; 9 positions agree with TRBD2. V was clipped by 0 bases and J by 5 bases; unmatched bases: 14. CDR1 is SGDLS and CDR2 is YYNGEE in the germline V gene. This CDR3 region has 19 residues. The CDR3 spells CASSVEAWRASGETGELFF. CDR3 nucleotide sequence: TGTGCCAGCAGCGTAGAAGCCTGGAGGGCTAGCGGGGAGACCGGGGAGCTGTTTTTT.

The chain is built from TRBV29-1 and TRBJ2-5, with D possibly being TRBD1 or TRBD2 (5 bases each). CDR3 length equals 13 residues. Germline V CDR1 and CDR2: SQVTM, ANQGSEA. V was pared by 1 base and J by 3 bases, with 9 bases between. The CDR3 DNA reads as TGCAGCGTTGAAGCGGGGCTAGAAGAGACCCAGTACTTC. Translating it yields CSVEAGLEETQYF.

This chain joins TRBV20-1 and TRBJ2-1, with 12 bases fitting TRBD2. This CDR3 is 15 amino acids long. Germline lookup yields CDR1 DFQATT and CDR2 SNEGSKA (reference sequence). V shed 0 bases, J shed 10 bases, and the junction held 7 bases outside the gene matches. CDR3 residues: CSARDWLAGGGEQFF. CDR3 nucleotide sequence: TGCAGTGCTAGAGATTGGCTAGCGGGAGGGGGAGAGCAGTTCTTC.

This clonotype was detected ten times or more. This chain joins TRBV7-9 and TRBJ1-4; D remains unclear. The CDR3 runs 14 residues. Per germline, CDR1 SEHNR and CDR2 FQNEAQ (reference sequence). Deletions cut 8 bases from V and 3 bases from J, with 13 bases between. The CDR3 DNA follows: TGTGCCAGCTCTCTTTCATGGGCTAATGAAAAACTGTTTTTT. It yields the protein CASSLSWANEKLFF.